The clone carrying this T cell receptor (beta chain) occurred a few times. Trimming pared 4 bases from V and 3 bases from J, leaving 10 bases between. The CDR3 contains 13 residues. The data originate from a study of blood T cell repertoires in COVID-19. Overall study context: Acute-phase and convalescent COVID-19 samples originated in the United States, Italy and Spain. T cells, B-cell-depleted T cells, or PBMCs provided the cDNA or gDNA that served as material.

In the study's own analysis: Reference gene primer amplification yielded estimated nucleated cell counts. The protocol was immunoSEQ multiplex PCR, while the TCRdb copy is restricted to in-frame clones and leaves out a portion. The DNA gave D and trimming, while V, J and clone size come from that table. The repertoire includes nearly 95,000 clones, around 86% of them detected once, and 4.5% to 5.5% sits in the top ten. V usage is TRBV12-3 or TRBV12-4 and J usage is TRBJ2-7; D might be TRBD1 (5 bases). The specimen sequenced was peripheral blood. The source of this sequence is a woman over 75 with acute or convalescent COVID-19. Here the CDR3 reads CASSSTRGYEQYF. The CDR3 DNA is TGTGCCAGCAGTTCCACAAGGGGCTACGAGCAGTACTTC.